The rows below give T cell receptor beta chains drawn from one sample of a study of cytomegalovirus exposure and HLA in healthy donors. Clones were read by immunoSEQ multiplex PCR, and TCRdb kept only the in-frame ones, dropping some. This table has about 150,000 clones, around 89% appearing once. Source material: PBMCs. The receptors were sampled from a man between 18 and 35 years old in good health and CMV-seronegative. Each CDR3 is given with its conserved first and last residue. A D gene is named only where the DNA matches it firmly. Rows give clone size only sometimes, using once, few, many, or a class for an expanded clone.

clone size: .; D gene: .; V gene: TRBV6-5; J gene: TRBJ1-1; CDR3 protein: CASMPFGRGLEAFF; CDR3 DNA: TGTGCCAGCATGCCCTTCGGCAGGGGCCTTGAAGCTTTCTTT
clone size: .; D gene: .; V gene: TRBV23-1; J gene: TRBJ1-1; CDR3 protein: CASSHRQDPEAFF; CDR3 DNA: TGCGCCAGCAGTCACCGACAGGATCCTGAAGCTTTCTTT
clone size: .; D gene: TRBD2; V gene: TRBV18; J gene: TRBJ2-3; CDR3 protein: CASSPLAGGVPTDTQYF; CDR3 DNA: TGTGCCAGCTCACCATTAGCGGGAGGCGTCCCCACAGATACGCAGTATTTT
clone size: .; D gene: .; V gene: TRBV6-5; J gene: TRBJ1-1; CDR3 protein: CASRGFEEGEAFF; CDR3 DNA: TGTGCCAGCAGGGGGTTTGAGGAGGGAGAAGCTTTCTTT
clone size: .; D gene: TRBD2; V gene: TRBV4-1; J gene: TRBJ2-1; CDR3 protein: CASSQDTSGRARYNEQFF; CDR3 DNA: TGCGCCAGCAGCCAAGATACTAGCGGGAGGGCTAGGTACAATGAGCAGTTCTTC
clone size: .; D gene: .; V gene: TRBV7-9; J gene: TRBJ1-4; CDR3 protein: CAIINEKLFF; CDR3 DNA: TGTGCCATTATAAATGAAAAACTGTTTTTT
clone size: .; D gene: TRBD1; V gene: TRBV28; J gene: TRBJ1-2; CDR3 protein: CASSFADRAYGYTF; CDR3 DNA: TGTGCCAGCAGTTTTGCGGACAGGGCGTATGGCTACACCTTC
clone size: .; D gene: .; V gene: TRBV21-1; J gene: TRBJ2-6; CDR3 protein: CASVYRRGPGANVLTF; CDR3 DNA: TGTGCCAGCGTATACAGGCGGGGCCCTGGGGCCAACGTCCTGACTTTC
clone size: .; D gene: TRBD2; V gene: TRBV5-1; J gene: TRBJ2-3; CDR3 protein: CASIKVAGESDTQYF; CDR3 DNA: TGCGCCAGCATCAAGGTTGCGGGAGAGTCAGATACGCAGTATTTT
clone size: .; D gene: .; V gene: TRBV7-2; J gene: TRBJ2-7; CDR3 protein: CASSLDRGGNQYEQYF; CDR3 DNA: TGTGCCAGCAGCTTAGATCGGGGCGGGAATCAATACGAGCAGTACTTC
clone size: .; D gene: TRBD1; V gene: TRBV4-1; J gene: TRBJ1-2; CDR3 protein: CASSRGQAALNYGYTF; CDR3 DNA: TGCGCCAGCAGCCGGGGACAGGCCGCCCTGAACTATGGCTACACCTTC
clone size: .; D gene: .; V gene: TRBV27; J gene: TRBJ2-1; CDR3 protein: CASSLRLNSYNEQFF; CDR3 DNA: TGTGCCAGCAGTCTACGACTCAACTCTTACAATGAGCAGTTCTTC
clone size: .; D gene: TRBD1; V gene: TRBV29-1; J gene: TRBJ2-2; CDR3 protein: CSGGTGGAGELFF; CDR3 DNA: TGCAGCGGAGGGACAGGGGGAGCCGGGGAGCTGTTTTTT
clone size: .; D gene: .; V gene: TRBV28; J gene: TRBJ1-6; CDR3 protein: CASSGPGLDNSPLHF; CDR3 DNA: TGTGCCAGCAGTGGCCCGGGACTGGATAATTCACCCCTCCACTTT
clone size: .; D gene: .; V gene: TRBV18; J gene: TRBJ1-5; CDR3 protein: CASSPLRLDNGNQPQHF; CDR3 DNA: TGTGCCAGCTCACCCCTGAGGCTGGACAACGGCAATCAGCCCCAGCATTTT
clone size: once; D gene: TRBD1; V gene: TRBV11-2; J gene: TRBJ1-5; CDR3 protein: CASSLGTGYNQPQHF; CDR3 DNA: TGTGCCAGCAGCTTAGGGACAGGATACAATCAGCCCCAGCATTTT
clone size: .; D gene: TRBD1; V gene: TRBV4-3; J gene: TRBJ2-1; CDR3 protein: CASSSQQGDEQFF; CDR3 DNA: TGCGCCAGCAGCTCTCAGCAGGGGGATGAGCAGTTCTTC
clone size: .; D gene: TRBD2; V gene: TRBV28; J gene: TRBJ2-1; CDR3 protein: CASRTGTSGYNEQFF; CDR3 DNA: TGTGCCAGCAGGACCGGGACTAGCGGCTACAATGAGCAGTTCTTC
clone size: .; D gene: .; V gene: TRBV4-1; J gene: TRBJ1-4; CDR3 protein: CASSQEGGAANEKLFF; CDR3 DNA: TGCGCCAGCAGCCAAGAGGGGGGGGCGGCTAATGAAAAACTGTTTTTT
clone size: few; D gene: .; V gene: TRBV5-1; J gene: TRBJ1-2; CDR3 protein: CASSLWDTSYTF; CDR3 DNA: TGCGCCAGCAGCTTATGGGACACCAGCTACACCTTC
clone size: once; D gene: TRBD1; V gene: TRBV10-2; J gene: TRBJ1-1; CDR3 protein: CASSEKGTGAFF; CDR3 DNA: TGCGCCAGCAGTGAAAAAGGGACAGGAGCTTTCTTT
clone size: .; D gene: TRBD1; V gene: TRBV6-5; J gene: TRBJ1-1; CDR3 protein: CASRLQGSETEAFF; CDR3 DNA: TGTGCCAGCAGGCTACAGGGGTCGGAGACTGAAGCTTTCTTT
clone size: .; D gene: .; V gene: TRBV28; J gene: TRBJ1-2; CDR3 protein: CASSLGLNYGYTF; CDR3 DNA: TGTGCCAGCAGTTTGGGACTTAACTATGGCTACACCTTC
clone size: once; D gene: .; V gene: TRBV28; J gene: TRBJ2-6; CDR3 protein: CASTQAGTGANVLTF; CDR3 DNA: TGTGCCAGCACCCAGGCCGGGACAGGGGCCAACGTCCTGACTTTC
clone size: .; D gene: TRBD2; V gene: TRBV28; J gene: TRBJ2-5; CDR3 protein: CASSLLVLSGRYQETQYF; CDR3 DNA: TGTGCCAGCAGTTTACTGGTCCTAAGCGGGAGGTACCAAGAGACCCAGTACTTC
clone size: .; D gene: TRBD1; V gene: TRBV5-1; J gene: TRBJ1-3; CDR3 protein: CASSLTIQDRAEGNTIYF; CDR3 DNA: TGCGCCAGCAGCCTCACTATACAAGACAGGGCGGAGGGAAACACCATATATTTT
clone size: .; D gene: TRBD1; V gene: TRBV5-1; J gene: TRBJ2-7; CDR3 protein: CASSPGTGVGYF; CDR3 DNA: TGCGCCAGCAGCCCCGGGACAGGGGTTGGGTACTTC
clone size: .; D gene: .; V gene: TRBV6-5; J gene: TRBJ2-1; CDR3 protein: CASSPPTSWNEQFF; CDR3 DNA: TGTGCCAGCAGTCCGCCGACTAGTTGGAATGAGCAGTTCTTC
clone size: .; D gene: TRBD2; V gene: TRBV5-1; J gene: TRBJ2-5; CDR3 protein: CASSLGLAGGFSETQYF; CDR3 DNA: TGCGCCAGCAGCCTGGGACTAGCGGGGGGGTTTAGCGAGACCCAGTACTTC
clone size: .; D gene: TRBD2; V gene: TRBV13; J gene: TRBJ2-5; CDR3 protein: CASSLGLAKETQYF; CDR3 DNA: TGTGCCAGCAGCTTGGGACTAGCCAAAGAGACCCAGTACTTC
clone size: .; D gene: TRBD1; V gene: TRBV5-1; J gene: TRBJ1-3; CDR3 protein: CASSVTGDYSGNTIYF; CDR3 DNA: TGCGCCAGCAGCGTGACAGGGGACTACTCTGGAAACACCATATATTTT
clone size: .; D gene: TRBD2; V gene: TRBV27; J gene: TRBJ2-1; CDR3 protein: CASSLSGGYEQFF; CDR3 DNA: TGTGCCAGCAGTTTATCGGGGGGGTATGAGCAGTTCTTC
clone size: .; D gene: TRBD1; V gene: TRBV18; J gene: TRBJ2-7; CDR3 protein: CASSPPPGQVRYEQYF; CDR3 DNA: TGTGCCAGCTCACCCCCTCCCGGACAGGTCCGCTACGAGCAGTACTTC
clone size: .; D gene: TRBD2; V gene: TRBV7-2; J gene: TRBJ2-1; CDR3 protein: CASSWIAGEQFF; CDR3 DNA: TGTGCCAGCAGCTGGATAGCGGGCGAGCAGTTCTTC
clone size: .; D gene: TRBD1; V gene: TRBV27; J gene: TRBJ1-1; CDR3 protein: CASSLSPTGTGEAFF; CDR3 DNA: TGTGCCAGCAGTTTATCGCCTACCGGGACAGGCGAAGCTTTCTTT
clone size: .; D gene: .; V gene: TRBV28; J gene: TRBJ1-4; CDR3 protein: CASSLLSTNEKLFF; CDR3 DNA: TGTGCCAGCAGCCTGTTATCAACTAATGAAAAACTGTTTTTT
clone size: .; D gene: TRBD1; V gene: TRBV5-1; J gene: TRBJ2-2; CDR3 protein: CASSPTGTGVGELFF; CDR3 DNA: TGCGCCAGCAGCCCAACCGGGACAGGGGTCGGGGAGCTGTTTTTT
clone size: .; D gene: .; V gene: TRBV9; J gene: TRBJ2-1; CDR3 protein: CASSAPTSSTYNEQFF; CDR3 DNA: TGTGCCAGCAGCGCCCCCACTAGTTCAACTTACAATGAGCAGTTCTTC
clone size: .; D gene: .; V gene: TRBV18; J gene: TRBJ2-5; CDR3 protein: CASSLQEETQYF; CDR3 DNA: TGTGCCAGTTCACTACAGGAAGAGACCCAGTACTTC
clone size: .; D gene: TRBD1; V gene: TRBV5-1; J gene: TRBJ2-1; CDR3 protein: CASSPRDRGYNEQFF; CDR3 DNA: TGCGCCAGCAGTCCAAGGGACAGGGGTTACAATGAGCAGTTCTTC
clone size: .; D gene: TRBD1; V gene: TRBV9; J gene: TRBJ1-1; CDR3 protein: CASSPRTGGIPEAFF; CDR3 DNA: TGTGCCAGCAGTCCCAGGACAGGGGGGATCCCTGAAGCTTTCTTT
clone size: .; D gene: .; V gene: TRBV20-1; J gene: TRBJ2-5; CDR3 protein: CSARQGGTQYF; CDR3 DNA: TGCAGTGCTCGGCAGGGGGGTACCCAGTACTTC
clone size: .; D gene: TRBD1; V gene: TRBV4-2; J gene: TRBJ1-3; CDR3 protein: CASSGGQDSGNTIYF; CDR3 DNA: TGTGCCAGCAGCGGGGGACAGGACTCTGGAAACACCATATATTTT
clone size: .; D gene: .; V gene: TRBV5-1; J gene: TRBJ1-6; CDR3 protein: CASSLGWAGNSPLHF; CDR3 DNA: TGCGCCAGCAGCTTGGGATGGGCGGGGAATTCACCCCTCCACTTT
clone size: .; D gene: .; V gene: TRBV2; J gene: TRBJ1-1; CDR3 protein: CASSQLGRKRDSPSGAFF; CDR3 DNA: TGTGCCAGCAGCCAGCTGGGACGGAAAAGGGACTCCCCTAGCGGAGCTTTCTTT
clone size: .; D gene: .; V gene: TRBV28; J gene: TRBJ1-3; CDR3 protein: CASSSTGLSGNTIYF; CDR3 DNA: TGTGCCAGCAGTTCGACAGGTCTCTCTGGAAACACCATATATTTT
clone size: .; D gene: .; V gene: TRBV7-9; J gene: TRBJ1-5; CDR3 protein: CASSLALASNQPQHF; CDR3 DNA: TGTGCCAGCAGCTTAGCCCTGGCCTCCAATCAGCCCCAGCATTTT
clone size: .; D gene: .; V gene: TRBV10-1; J gene: TRBJ2-7; CDR3 protein: CASRSYYPISSGRPTYEQYF; CDR3 DNA: TGCGCCAGCAGGTCCTACTATCCCATCTCCAGCGGGCGCCCAACTTACGAGCAGTACTTC
clone size: .; D gene: .; V gene: TRBV15; J gene: TRBJ1-1; CDR3 protein: CATSRDRQMNTEAFF; CDR3 DNA: TGTGCCACCAGCAGAGATAGACAAATGAACACTGAAGCTTTCTTT
clone size: .; D gene: TRBD1; V gene: TRBV7-9; J gene: TRBJ1-5; CDR3 protein: CASSAGTGNIPQHF; CDR3 DNA: TGTGCCAGCAGCGCCGGGACAGGGAACATCCCCCAGCATTTT
clone size: .; D gene: .; V gene: TRBV19; J gene: TRBJ2-5; CDR3 protein: CASSFRTDQETQYF; CDR3 DNA: TGTGCCAGTAGTTTCAGGACAGATCAAGAGACCCAGTACTTC
clone size: .; D gene: .; V gene: TRBV5-4; J gene: TRBJ1-3; CDR3 protein: CASSLGRGGSGNTIYF; CDR3 DNA: TGTGCCAGCAGCTTGGGGAGGGGGGGATCTGGAAACACCATATATTTT
clone size: once; D gene: .; V gene: TRBV7-2; J gene: TRBJ1-6; CDR3 protein: CASSLESREDSPLHF; CDR3 DNA: TGTGCCAGCAGCTTAGAGTCCAGGGAGGATTCACCCCTCCACTTT
clone size: .; D gene: .; V gene: TRBV4-3; J gene: TRBJ1-2; CDR3 protein: CASSQDPPNQVRYGYTF; CDR3 DNA: TGCGCCAGCAGCCAAGACCCTCCAAATCAGGTTCGCTATGGCTACACCTTC
clone size: .; D gene: TRBD1; V gene: TRBV28; J gene: TRBJ1-2; CDR3 protein: CASSFFVRQTGNNGYTF; CDR3 DNA: TGTGCCAGCAGTTTTTTCGTTAGACAGACAGGGAATAATGGCTACACCTTC